This T cell receptor (beta chain) was recovered during a study of vaccination effects on CD4 cells after COVID-19. Study-wide context: The cohort was immunized with two doses of either the BNT162b2 or mRNA-1273 vaccine.

ViraFEST assay sequencing came after antigen-specific CD4+ T cells were expanded with viral peptide pools. At the end of about ten days of culture, CD4+ T cells were isolated. The vaccine recipients had no prior SARS-CoV-2 infection, with negative nucleocapsid antibodies. Wells containing over 1.5 million PBMC each were cultured with approximately 9.2 IU/ml IL-2 and approximately 9.6 ug/ml peptides. IL-2 medium was substituted for half the medium on days 3 and 7. Only in-frame clones appear in the TCRdb table, and some are missing; sequencing was by immunoSEQ multiplex PCR. Here the sample spans about 73,000 clones, approximately 75% being singletons. The CDR3 runs 15 residues. Germline-derived CDR1 and CDR2 are MNHEY and SVGAGI. V lost 6 bases to trimming and J lost 2 bases; unmatched junction nucleotides: 6. Study results and limitations: Early post-infection timepoints were absent, and convalescent patients were few.

In regard to this clone: The antigen remains undetermined.

J is TRBJ2-2 and V is TRBV6-5; 7 bases map to TRBD2. Material: CD4+ T cells from PBMCs cultured with HCoV-NL63 spike peptides, obtained before COVID-19 vaccination. The receptor was isolated from a human donor who received a COVID-19 vaccine. The CDR3 spells CASRKGGLNTGELFF. DNA of the CDR3: TGTGCCAGCAGAAAGGGAGGGTTAAACACCGGGGAGCTGTTTTTT.